The T cell receptor beta chain described here comes from a study of CD8 T cells in Susac syndrome. TEMRA cells were FACS-enriched, unlike CD8+ and CD4+ T cells, which were negatively isolated. With random hexamers, reverse transcription was performed on roughly 0.45 to 1 ug of RNA. MiXCR was run by TCRdb on the immunoSEQ multiplex PCR reads, yielding one entry per CDR3 protein. The table lists 350,000 to 550,000 distinct CDR3 sequences, 75% to 90% of them singletons. The sequence was collected from a human donor with multiple sclerosis. Source material: CD8+ T cells from PBMCs.

The CDR3 is CSASEVGGGFSYEQYF. The CDR3 DNA reads TGCAGTGCTAGTGAGGTCGGGGGGGGTTTCTCCTACGAGCAGTACTTC. This chain links TRBV20-1 with TRBJ2-7, with TRBD2 matching over 8 bases. The CDR3 length is 16 residues. V was pared by 3 bases and J by 0 bases, with 10 bases of the junction left unmatched. The germline CDR1 and CDR2 sequences are DFQATT and SNEGSKA (reference sequence).